Below, one T cell receptor beta chain is given with its context. Its matching antigen is unknown. The sample comes from a study of shared clonotypes between healthy human individuals. Study-wide points: Among the subsets, naive ones generally showed larger estimated richness than memory ones.

V was shortened by 0 bases and J by 4 bases, with 7 bases between the two germline ends. The CDR3 covers 13 residues. Germline CDR1 reads SGHDT; CDR2 reads YYEEEE. Produced via immunoSEQ multiplex PCR; TCRdb's table is partial and in-frame only. The sample includes about 2 million clones, about 95% of them seen just once. It was CD45RO-negative cells, positively selected for CCR7, that made up naive CD8 cells, with terminally differentiated effector memory CD45RA+ cells excluded. The rearrangement links TRBV5-6 to TRBJ1-1, with D maybe TRBD1 (5 bases). Input material: naive CD8+ T cells sorted from blood. This clonotype was obtained from a man younger than 35 in good health. The CDR3 DNA is TGTGCCAGCAGCTTGGGACAGATCACTGAAGCTTTCTTT. Translation: CASSLGQITEAFF.